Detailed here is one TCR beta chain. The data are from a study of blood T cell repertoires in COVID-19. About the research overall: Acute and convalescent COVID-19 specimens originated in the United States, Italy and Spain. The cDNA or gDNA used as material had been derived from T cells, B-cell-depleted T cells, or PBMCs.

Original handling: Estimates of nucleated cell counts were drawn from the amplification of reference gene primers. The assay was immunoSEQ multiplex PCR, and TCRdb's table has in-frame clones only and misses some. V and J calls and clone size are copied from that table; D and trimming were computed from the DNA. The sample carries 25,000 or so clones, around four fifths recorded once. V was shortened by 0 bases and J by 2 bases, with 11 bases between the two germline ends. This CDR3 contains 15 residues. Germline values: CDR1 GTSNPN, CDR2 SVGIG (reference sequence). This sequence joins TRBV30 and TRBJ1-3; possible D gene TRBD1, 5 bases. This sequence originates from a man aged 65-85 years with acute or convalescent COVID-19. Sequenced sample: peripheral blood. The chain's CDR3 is CAWSVLTGPGNTIYF. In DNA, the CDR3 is TGTGCCTGGAGTGTACTAACAGGACCTGGAAACACCATATATTTT.